This section outlines one TCR beta chain sequence together with its context. Its target is unknown. These data belong to a study of Ad26.COV2.S vaccination and SARS-CoV-2 variants. Broader study findings: Possible underestimation of total T cell responses by the TCR breadth and depth analyses was noted.

V shed 1 base and J shed 4 bases, with 11 bases lying between them. Per the germline V gene, CDR1 is LGHNA and CDR2 is YNFKEQ. The CDR3 is 15 amino acids. Only in-frame clones appear in the TCRdb table, and some are missing; sequencing was by immunoSEQ multiplex PCR. The table lists 380,000 or so clones, about nine tenths of them singletons. Documented treatment: about 20 received Ad26.COV2.S at low or high dose, single or two shots; about 5 received placebo; per-sample allocation not given. The samples were gathered on day 63 after the first injection of vaccine or placebo. The V call is TRBV4-2, the J call TRBJ1-3; a possible D gene is TRBD1 (5 bases). The sequencing used peripheral blood, collected in a trial of Ad26.COV2.S vaccine versus placebo. The sequence came from a person aged 18-60 years who received the Ad26.COV2.S COVID-19 vaccine or a placebo. The DNA of the CDR3 is TGTGCCAGCAGCCAAGTTGGGGACTTCGGAAACACCATATATTTT. Protein sequence: CASSQVGDFGNTIYF.